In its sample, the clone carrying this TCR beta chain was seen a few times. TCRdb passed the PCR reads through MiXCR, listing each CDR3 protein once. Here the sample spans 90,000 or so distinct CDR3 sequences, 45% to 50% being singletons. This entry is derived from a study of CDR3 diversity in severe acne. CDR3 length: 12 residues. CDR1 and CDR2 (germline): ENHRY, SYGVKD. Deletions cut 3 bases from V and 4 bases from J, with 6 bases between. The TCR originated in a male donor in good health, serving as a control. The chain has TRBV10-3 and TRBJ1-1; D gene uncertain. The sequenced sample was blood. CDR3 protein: CAISEGGTEAFF. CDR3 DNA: TGTGCCATCAGTGAAGGCGGCACTGAAGCTTTCTTT.